This T cell receptor beta chain was captured in a study of CD8 T cells in Susac syndrome. CDR3 length: 15 amino acids. The junction had 9 bases not matched to a gene; V was cut back by 4 bases and J by 6 bases. CDR1 and CDR2 from the germline V gene are MNHEY and SMNVEV (reference sequence). While CD8+ and CD4+ T cells were isolated negatively, TEMRA cells were enriched by FACS. RNA, at about 0.45 to 1 ug, was reverse transcribed with random hexamers. By means of immunoSEQ multiplex PCR, TCR beta CDR3 spanning 54 Vbeta and 13 Jbeta underwent amplification. TCRdb reanalysed the immunoSEQ multiplex PCR reads using MiXCR and keeps one entry per CDR3 protein. Among a few hundred thousand distinct CDR3 sequences listed, roughly 85% were seen once.

This rearrangement joins TRBV27 to TRBJ2-3, with 8 bases lining up with TRBD2. This TCR was recovered from a human donor with multiple sclerosis. The sequencing sample was made of CD8+ T cells from PBMCs. CDR3 nucleotides: TGTGCCAGCAGTTACCAGAGCGGGAGTTTGGATACGCAGTATTTT. It encodes CASSYQSGSLDTQYF.